This TCR beta chain derives from a study of CD8+ T cells in alopecia areata. For the study at large: Treated patients were dosed with oral tofacitinib, taking 5 to 10 mg twice daily.

The study, taken as a whole, reports: Among the top 100, expanded CD8+ clones, as well as scalp clonality, were significantly decreased by tofacitinib. Alphabeta T cells residing in normal skin are also sequenced in scalp samples.

Extraction of RNA preceded its reverse transcription into cDNA, which served as the sequencing template. The method was immunoSEQ multiplex PCR; TCRdb's version includes in-frame clones alone and lacks a portion of them. The data show 200,000 or so clones, around 43% seen once. Germline CDR1 is LNHDA and CDR2 is SQIVND (reference sequence). The trim removed 3 bases at V and 9 bases at J, leaving 7 bases unmatched. This CDR3 comprises 16 residues. This clone was counted a few times. Its antigen is as yet unknown. The sample's treatment: oral pan-JAK inhibitor, 5-10 mg twice daily. Here the sequenced sample was CD4+ T cells sorted from blood, taken between weeks 36 and 40, from a patient treated with tofacitinib. The chain uses TRBV19 and TRBJ2-1; 14 nucleotides line up with TRBD2. This receptor was obtained from a human donor with alopecia areata. CDR3 sequence (DNA): TGTGCCAGTAGTATCCGCGGACTAGCGGGAGGTGGTGAGCAGTTCTTC. This encodes CASSIRGLAGGGEQFF.